This T cell receptor (beta chain) was identified during a study of blood T cell repertoires in COVID-19. Study-level information: Acute and convalescent COVID-19 specimens originated in the United States, Italy and Spain.

Germline V gene lookup returns CDR1 MNHNY and CDR2 SVGAGI (reference sequence). V lost 8 bases, J lost 4 bases, and 6 bases lay in between. CDR3 size: 11 residues. This clone was picked up one time. The data were produced by immunoSEQ multiplex PCR, yet TCRdb's version contains in-frame clones alone and is incomplete. The repertoire holds around 700,000 clones, 75% to 90% seen once, with more than 0.25% in the top ten. The chain employs TRBV6-6 and TRBJ1-5, with D possibly TRBD1 on 5 matching bases. Material for sequencing was peripheral blood. This TCR came from a young woman with acute or convalescent COVID-19. DNA of the CDR3: TGTGCCAGCGGGGGGAATCAGCCCCAGCATTTT. Its protein is CASGGNQPQHF.